This T cell receptor (beta chain) was captured by sequencing in a study of blood T cells in healthy people across ages. The use of a sample-barcoded 5' primer and a J-beta primer mix characterized a second PCR of about 6 to 12 cycles. TCRdb fed the 5' RACE reads into MiXCR, producing one record per CDR3 protein. The sample lists about 1,800,000 distinct CDR3 sequences, roughly 27% occurring once. Trimming removed 5 bases from V and 10 bases from J, with 21 bases in between. This CDR3 contains 15 residues. Germline V gives CDR1 SGHAT, CDR2 FQNNGV. This sequence originates from a woman in her twenties or thirties in good health. Specimen: blood. The rearrangement links TRBV11-2 to TRBJ2-1; perhaps D is TRBD1 or TRBD2 (5 bases each). This CDR3 is CASSALRGPHGEQFF. CDR3 nucleotide sequence: TGTGCCAGCAGCGCCCTTCGGGGACCACACGGCGAGCAGTTCTTC.